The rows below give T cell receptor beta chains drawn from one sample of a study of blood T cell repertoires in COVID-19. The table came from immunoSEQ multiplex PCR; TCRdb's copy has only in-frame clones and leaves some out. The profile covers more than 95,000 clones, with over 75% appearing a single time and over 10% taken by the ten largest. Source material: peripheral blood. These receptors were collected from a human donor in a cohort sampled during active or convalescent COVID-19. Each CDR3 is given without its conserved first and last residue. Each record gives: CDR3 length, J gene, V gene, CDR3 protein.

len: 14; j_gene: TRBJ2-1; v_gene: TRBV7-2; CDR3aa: ASSRGLTRSYNEQF
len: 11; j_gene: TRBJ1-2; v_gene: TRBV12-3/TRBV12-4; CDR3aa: ASSLDLGNGYT
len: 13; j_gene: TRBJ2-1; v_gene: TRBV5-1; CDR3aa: ASSLGRGGYNEQF
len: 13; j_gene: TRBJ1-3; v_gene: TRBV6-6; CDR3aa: ASSSSDLRGNTIY
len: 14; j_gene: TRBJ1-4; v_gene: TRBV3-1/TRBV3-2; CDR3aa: ASSQVGGAAGEKLF
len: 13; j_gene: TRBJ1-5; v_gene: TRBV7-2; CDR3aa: ASSLIGQATQPQH
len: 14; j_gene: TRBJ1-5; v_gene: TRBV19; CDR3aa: ASSMRPGGVGQPQH
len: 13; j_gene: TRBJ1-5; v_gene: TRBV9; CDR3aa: ASSGGAGRYQPQH
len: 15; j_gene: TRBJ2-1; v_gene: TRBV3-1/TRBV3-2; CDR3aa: ASSQGKLAGLYNEQF
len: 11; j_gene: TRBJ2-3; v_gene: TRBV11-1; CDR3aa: ASSWDRADTQY
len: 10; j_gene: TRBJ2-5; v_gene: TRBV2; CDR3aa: ASSGIDWRRY
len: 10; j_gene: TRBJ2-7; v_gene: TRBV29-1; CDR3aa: SVVDSPYEQY
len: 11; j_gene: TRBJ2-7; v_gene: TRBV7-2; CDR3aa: ASSPRGAYEQY
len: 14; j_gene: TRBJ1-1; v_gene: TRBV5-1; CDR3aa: ASNPETGAMNTEAF
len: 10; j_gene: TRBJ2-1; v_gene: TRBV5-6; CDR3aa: ASSRGWNEQF
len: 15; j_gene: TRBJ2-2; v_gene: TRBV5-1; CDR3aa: ASSSQTGGAGYGELF
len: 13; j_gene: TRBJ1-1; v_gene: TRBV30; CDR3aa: AWNRDTSMNTEAF
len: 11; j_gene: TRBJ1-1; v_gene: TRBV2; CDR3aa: ASSRLMNTEAF
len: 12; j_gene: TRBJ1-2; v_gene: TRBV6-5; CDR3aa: ASSYSGQSYGYT
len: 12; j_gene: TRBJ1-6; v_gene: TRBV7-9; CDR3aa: ASSTQGNNSPLH
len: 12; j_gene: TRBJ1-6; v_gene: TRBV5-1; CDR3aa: ASSLTGGRSPLH
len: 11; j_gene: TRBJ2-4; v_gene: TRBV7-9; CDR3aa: ASGYRGQNIQY
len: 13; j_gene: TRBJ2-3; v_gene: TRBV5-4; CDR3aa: ASSARRQRPDTQY